A single T cell receptor beta chain is shown here with its context. Assay: immunoSEQ multiplex PCR; the TCRdb copy retains only in-frame clones and omits some. The sample yields approximately 150,000 clones, over 75% seen once. These data come from a study of blood T cell repertoires in COVID-19. The CDR3 contains 14 residues. Trimming left V 0 bases short and J 8 bases short, with 11 bases between. Looked up from germline, CDR1 is LGHDT and CDR2 is YNNKEL (reference sequence). Sample: peripheral blood. J is TRBJ2-1 and V is TRBV3-1 (or the pseudogene TRBV3-2), with TRBD1 as a possible D gene (5 bases). This TCR derives from a human donor in a cohort sampled during active COVID-19. CDR3 loop: CASSQEAWGDEQFF. CDR3 in DNA: TGTGCCAGCAGCCAAGAGGCATGGGGCGATGAGCAGTTCTTC.